The rows below give T cell receptor beta chains drawn from one sample of a study of CD4+ T cells in melanoma. Generated by immunoSEQ multiplex PCR, the TCRdb table keeps only in-frame clones and is missing some. The table lists fewer than 55,000 clones, roughly 89% of them singletons. What was sequenced was peripheral blood. The receptor set was obtained from a human donor with melanoma. The CDR3 runs from the conserved cysteine through the conserved F or W. D genes are given only for firm matches. Some rows have no size entry. The others give once, few or many, or a class for an expanded clone.

v_call	d_call	clone_size	j_call	cdr3_nt	cdr3_aa
TRBV11-2	NA	NA	TRBJ1-6	TGTGCCAGCAGCTTAAACGTACAGGGAGGTAATTCACCCCTCCACTTT	CASSLNVQGGNSPLHF
TRBV27	TRBD2	NA	TRBJ2-1	TGTGCCAGCGTGATGGGGACTAGCGTTTACAATGAGCAGTTCTTC	CASVMGTSVYNEQFF
TRBV6-1	NA	few	TRBJ2-7	TGTGCCATCGTTCTTGGGGGCCGCTCCTACGAGCAGTACTTC	CAIVLGGRSYEQYF
TRBV6-1	NA	NA	TRBJ2-1	TGTGCCAGCAGTGAAGTTGTGGCACTACAGATCCCGTTCTTC	CASSEVVALQIPFF
TRBV5-4	TRBD1	NA	TRBJ2-7	TGTGCCAGCAGCTTGGGGGGACAGGGACCCTACGAGCAGTACTTC	CASSLGGQGPYEQYF
TRBV28	NA	NA	TRBJ1-5	TGTGCCAGCAGTTTGGGAGGGCAGTTCTATCAGCCCCAGCATTTT	CASSLGGQFYQPQHF
TRBV7-6	TRBD2	NA	TRBJ2-2	TGTGCCAGCAGCCGCTTCGGGGGGGAGTCCGGGGAGCTGTTTTTT	CASSRFGGESGELFF
TRBV11-1	NA	NA	TRBJ2-3	TGTGCCAGCAGCTTGGGTGGTCTTAGGCAATTACCTAGCACAGATACGCAGTATTTT	CASSLGGLRQLPSTDTQYF
TRBV11-2	NA	NA	TRBJ1-2	TGTGCCAGCAGCCGTCGAGGGGTTAACTATGGCTACACCTTC	CASSRRGVNYGYTF
TRBV13	TRBD1	NA	TRBJ1-1	TGTGCCAGCAGCCCCGGGACAGCGAACACTGAAGCTTTCTTT	CASSPGTANTEAFF
TRBV15	NA	NA	TRBJ1-2	TGTGCCACCAGCAGAGATCGGGGGGACTATGGCTACACCTTC	CATSRDRGDYGYTF
TRBV27	NA	NA	TRBJ1-3	TGTGCCAGCAGTCCTTCGACAGCCCGTTCTGGAAACACCATATATTTT	CASSPSTARSGNTIYF
TRBV27	TRBD2	NA	TRBJ2-7	TGTGCCAGCAGTTTACGACTAGCGACCTCCTACGAGCAGTACTTC	CASSLRLATSYEQYF
TRBV11-2	NA	NA	TRBJ2-1	TGTGCCAGCAGATCCTTTGGGTCCTACAATGAGCAGTTCTTC	CASRSFGSYNEQFF
TRBV15	TRBD1	NA	TRBJ1-4	TGTGCCACCAGCAGAGACTACAGGGGGTTCGATGAAAAACTGTTTTTT	CATSRDYRGFDEKLFF
TRBV5-1	NA	NA	TRBJ2-7	TGCGCCAGCAGACTCCACCAGGACTTATTGCGCGAGCAGTACTTC	CASRLHQDLLREQYF
TRBV6-6	NA	NA	TRBJ1-5	TGTGCCAGCAGTTTCAGGAATCAGCCCCAGCATTTT	CASSFRNQPQHF
TRBV7-9	TRBD1	NA	TRBJ2-1	TGTGCCAGCAGCTCCAGTTGGGACAGTAACAATGAGCAGTTCTTC	CASSSSWDSNNEQFF
TRBV19	NA	NA	TRBJ2-7	TGTGCCAGTAGTATGAGCCCCACCTACGAGCAGTACTTC	CASSMSPTYEQYF
TRBV5-4	NA	NA	TRBJ1-4	TGTGCCAGCAGGCAAGGGACGGAATCTAATGAAAAACTGTTTTTT	CASRQGTESNEKLFF
TRBV7-9	TRBD2	NA	TRBJ2-7	TGTGCCAGCAGCTTAATTAGCGGGGCCTCCTACGAGCAGTACTTC	CASSLISGASYEQYF
TRBV4-1	NA	NA	TRBJ2-1	TGCGCCAGCAGCACCTTTCCGGACAGCCCCTACAATGAGCAGTTCTTC	CASSTFPDSPYNEQFF
TRBV4-2	NA	NA	TRBJ2-7	TGTGCCAGCAGCCAAGATTTAACAGGGTACGAGCAGTACTTC	CASSQDLTGYEQYF